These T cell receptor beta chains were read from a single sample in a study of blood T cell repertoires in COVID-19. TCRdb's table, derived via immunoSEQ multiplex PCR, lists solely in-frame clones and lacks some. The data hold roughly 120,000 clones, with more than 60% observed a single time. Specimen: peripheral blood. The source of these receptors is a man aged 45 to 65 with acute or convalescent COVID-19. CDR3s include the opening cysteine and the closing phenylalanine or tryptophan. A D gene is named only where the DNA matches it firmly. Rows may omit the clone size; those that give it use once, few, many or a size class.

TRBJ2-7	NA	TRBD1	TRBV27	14	TGTGCCGTTGTTAGGACAGGGGGCTCCTACGAGCAGTACTTC	CAVVRTGGSYEQYF
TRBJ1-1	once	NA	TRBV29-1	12	TGCAGCGTTGAGCTCAGGGACACTGAAGCTTTCTTT	CSVELRDTEAFF
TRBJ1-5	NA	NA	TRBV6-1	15	TGTGCCAGCAGTGATTCTGCAGGCAGTTATCAGCCCCAGCATTTT	CASSDSAGSYQPQHF
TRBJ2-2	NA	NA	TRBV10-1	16	TGCGCCAGCAGTGAGTCGGGACTGCCCCGCACCGGGGAGCTGTTTTTT	CASSESGLPRTGELFF
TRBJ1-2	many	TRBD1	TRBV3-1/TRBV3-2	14	TGTGCCAGCAGCCAAGAAGGCAGGGGGCTCGGCTACACCTTC	CASSQEGRGLGYTF
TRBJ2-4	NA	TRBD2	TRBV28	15	TGTGCCAGCAGTTTTCGGGGACTAGCTCGGGGCATTCAGTACTTC	CASSFRGLARGIQYF
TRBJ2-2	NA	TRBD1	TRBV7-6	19	TGTGCCAGCAGCTTAGTTGGGACAGGGGTTTTGTTGAACACCGGGGAGCTGTTTTTT	CASSLVGTGVLLNTGELFF
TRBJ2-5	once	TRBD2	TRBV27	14	TGTGCCAGCAGTTTAGGGACTAGTCGGGAGACCCAGTACTTC	CASSLGTSRETQYF
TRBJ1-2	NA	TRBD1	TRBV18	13	TGTGCCAGCTCCGGACAGGGGGACTATGGCTACACCTTC	CASSGQGDYGYTF
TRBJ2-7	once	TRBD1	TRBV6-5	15	TGTGCCAGCAGTAGGGACAGGGACAGCTCCTACGAGCAGTACTTC	CASSRDRDSSYEQYF
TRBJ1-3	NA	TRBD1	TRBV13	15	TGTGCCAGCAGCCCCATAGGGACAGGGGGAAACACCATATATTTT	CASSPIGTGGNTIYF
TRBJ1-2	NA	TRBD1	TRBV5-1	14	TGCGCCAGCGGTCCGGGACAGGCTAACTATGGCTACACCTTC	CASGPGQANYGYTF
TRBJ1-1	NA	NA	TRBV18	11	TGTGCCAGCTCAAGGACAGATGAAGCTTTCTTT	CASSRTDEAFF
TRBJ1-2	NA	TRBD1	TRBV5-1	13	TGCGCCAGCAGCGTGGGACAGGGAAAAGGCTACACCTTC	CASSVGQGKGYTF
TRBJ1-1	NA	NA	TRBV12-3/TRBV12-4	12	TGTGCCAGCAGTTTCGAAGGGGCAGGAGCTTTCTTT	CASSFEGAGAFF
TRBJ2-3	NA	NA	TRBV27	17	TGTGCCAGCAGTTTATCTCTTGGGGCAGCCCCCAGGGATACGCAGTATTTT	CASSLSLGAAPRDTQYF
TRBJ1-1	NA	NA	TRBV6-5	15	TGTGCCAGCAGTTACTCGAGTAGGGGGAACACTGAAGCTTTCTTT	CASSYSSRGNTEAFF
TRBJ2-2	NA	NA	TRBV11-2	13	TGTGCCAGCAGCTTAGATATGTCCGGGGAGCTGTTTTTT	CASSLDMSGELFF
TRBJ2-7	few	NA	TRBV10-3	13	TGTGCCACAGAAGCGCCCAATTCCTACGAGCAGTACTTC	CATEAPNSYEQYF
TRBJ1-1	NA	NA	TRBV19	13	TGTGCCAGTAGTAGAGACCCTTTCGCTGAAGCTTTCTTT	CASSRDPFAEAFF
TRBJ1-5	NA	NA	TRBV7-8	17	TGTGCCAGCAGCTTAGACCCTCGGACAAATAGCAATCAGCCCCAGCATTTT	CASSLDPRTNSNQPQHF
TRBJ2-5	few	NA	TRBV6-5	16	TGTGCCAGCAGTTACTCGTGGGCCAGAATTGGGGAGACCCAGTACTTC	CASSYSWARIGETQYF
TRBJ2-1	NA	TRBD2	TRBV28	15	TGTGCCAGCAGTCCACCAACTAGCGGGAGGAATGAGCAGTTCTTC	CASSPPTSGRNEQFF
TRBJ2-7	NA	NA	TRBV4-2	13	TGTGCCAGCAGCCAAGGGACAGACTACGAGCAGTACTTC	CASSQGTDYEQYF
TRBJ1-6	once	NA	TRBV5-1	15	TGCGCCAGCAGCTTGCAGACAGGATATAATTCACCCCTCCACTTT	CASSLQTGYNSPLHF
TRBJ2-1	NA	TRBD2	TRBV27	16	TGTGCCAGCGGTCCTTCTAGCGGGGGAGGGTACAATGAGCAGTTCTTC	CASGPSSGGGYNEQFF
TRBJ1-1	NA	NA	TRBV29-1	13	TGCAGCGTTAGTTCGGGTCAGAACACTGAAGCTTTCTTT	CSVSSGQNTEAFF
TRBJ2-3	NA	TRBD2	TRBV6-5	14	TGTGCCAGCGGGGAGGGGAGCGGACCAGATACGCAGTATTTT	CASGEGSGPDTQYF
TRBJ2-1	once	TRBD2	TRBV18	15	TGTGCCAGCTCACTAGCGGGAGGGCCGTTCGATGAGCAGTTCTTC	CASSLAGGPFDEQFF
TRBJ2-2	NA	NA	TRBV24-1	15	TGTGCCACCAGTGACCCTCAGTCGAACACCGGGGAGCTGTTTTTT	CATSDPQSNTGELFF
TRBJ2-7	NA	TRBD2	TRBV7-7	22	TGTGCTAGCAGCTTATGGACCGCCGTGCGGAGGACTAGCGGGAGGCCCTTCGGCGAGCAGTACTTC	CASSLWTAVRRTSGRPFGEQYF
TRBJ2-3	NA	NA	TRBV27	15	TGTGCCAGCAGTTCCCCCCATAGCGGCACAGATACGCAGTATTTT	CASSSPHSGTDTQYF
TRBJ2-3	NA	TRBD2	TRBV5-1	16	TGCGCCAGCAGAGAGCAGACTAGCGGGAGGAGGGATACGCAGTATTTT	CASREQTSGRRDTQYF
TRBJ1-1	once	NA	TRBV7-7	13	TGTGCTAGCAGCTTAAGCGGGAGCACTGAAGCTTTCTTT	CASSLSGSTEAFF
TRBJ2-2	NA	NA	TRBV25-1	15	TGTGCCAGCAGTGAAGGGGGGGGCTACACCGGGGAGCTGTTTTTT	CASSEGGGYTGELFF